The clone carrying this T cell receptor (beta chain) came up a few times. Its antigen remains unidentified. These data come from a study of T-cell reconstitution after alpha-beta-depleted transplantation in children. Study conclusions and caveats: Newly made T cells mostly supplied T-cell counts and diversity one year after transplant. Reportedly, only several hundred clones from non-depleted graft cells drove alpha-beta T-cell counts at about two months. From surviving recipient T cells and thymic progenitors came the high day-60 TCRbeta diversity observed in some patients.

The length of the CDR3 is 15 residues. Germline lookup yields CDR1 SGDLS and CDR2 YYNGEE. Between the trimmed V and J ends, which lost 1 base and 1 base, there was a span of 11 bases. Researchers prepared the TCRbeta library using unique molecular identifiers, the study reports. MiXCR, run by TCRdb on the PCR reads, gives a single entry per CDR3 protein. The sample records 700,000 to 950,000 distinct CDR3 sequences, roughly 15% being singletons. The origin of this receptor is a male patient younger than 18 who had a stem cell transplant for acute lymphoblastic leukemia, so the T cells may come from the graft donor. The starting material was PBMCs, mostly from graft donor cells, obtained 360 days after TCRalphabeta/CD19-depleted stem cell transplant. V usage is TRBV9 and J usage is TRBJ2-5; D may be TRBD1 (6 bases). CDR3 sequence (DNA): TGTGCCAGCAGCGTACGGTGGGGGCCCCAAGAGACCCAGTACTTC. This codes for CASSVRWGPQETQYF.